The source of this T cell receptor beta chain is a study of identifying expanded T cells in peripheral blood. Germline assignment: CDR1 SGHTA and CDR2 FQGNSA. The CDR3 loop spans 14 amino acids. Trimming pared 3 bases from V and 4 bases from J, leaving 12 bases between. Concerning this clone itself: No antigen is known for it.

General study findings and limits: Over approximately two and four weeks, about 17 and 20 clones changed, versus around 1.3 between replicates. Variance in clone template counts between roughly 2-week samples significantly increased with total template count across all healthy donors.

Sequenced by immunoSEQ multiplex PCR; TCRdb stores in-frame clones only, minus some. The sample lists over 85,000 clones, approximately 81% occurring once. The receptor's source is a person between 18 and 69 years old in good health. Sequences were obtained from blood. V is TRBV7-2 and J is TRBJ1-1; a weak D match, TRBD1 (5 bases). The CDR3 loop is CASSLQGLRTEAFF. The CDR3, as DNA: TGTGCCAGCAGCTTGCAGGGATTGCGCACTGAAGCTTTCTTT.